Detailed here is one T cell receptor beta chain. Its antigen is undetermined. The V and J ends lost 4 bases and 4 bases respectively, with 7 bases between them. Germline-derived CDR1 and CDR2 are SGHDN and FVKESK. This CDR3 spans 12 amino acids. The source of the sample is a study of T cell responses to AZD1222 COVID-19 vaccine. Study-level findings and limits: Mapped onto spike, vaccine-associated CD4 TCRs spanned it and were dominant at 160-218 and 743-854. Baseline serology detected seropositivity in only six AZD1222 recipients.

Using immunoSEQ multiplex PCR, the repertoire was profiled, and TCRdb retains in-frame clones only, with some absent. Altogether 200,000 or so clones are present, 80% to 90% being singletons, with the ten largest covering approximately 8%. The TCR was taken from an adult in good health. Specimen: peripheral blood, collected on day 0 of AZD1222 vaccination. The V and J genes are TRBV14 and TRBJ1-2; D perhaps matches TRBD1 (5 bases). The CDR3 sequence is CASSLDSYGYTF. For the CDR3, the DNA is TGTGCCAGCAGCCTAGACAGCTATGGCTACACCTTC.